This entry describes one T cell receptor (beta chain). Its antigen is not known. These data come from a study of T-cell memory formation after mild COVID-19. On the study more broadly: Largely donor-specific sequence clusters came from a couple of donors.

Study-level results: Some SARS-CoV-2-responding clones were already detected in memory before infection.

Per germline, CDR1 SGDLS and CDR2 YYNGEE. V was pared by 4 bases and J by 4 bases, with 7 bases of the junction left unmatched. The CDR3 is made up of 14 amino acids. TCRdb re-derived calls from the 5' RACE reads in MiXCR, one entry per CDR3 protein. Of approximately 390,000 distinct CDR3 sequences listed, about 17% were seen once; the top ten hold about 22%. This sequence originates from a man younger than 35 who had mild COVID-19 (a few samples of this study predate the infection). Cell type and time point are not known. Sequenced material: PBMCs or a T cell subset sorted from them (not recorded which). This sequence joins TRBV9 and TRBJ2-7, with 8 bases aligning to TRBD1. CDR3: CASSLDRVGYEQYF. CDR3 in DNA: TGTGCCAGCAGCCTGGACAGGGTGGGGTACGAGCAGTACTTC.